This is a list of T cell receptor beta chains from one sample in a study of blood T cell repertoires in COVID-19. Sequencing was performed with immunoSEQ multiplex PCR; in TCRdb, only in-frame clones are kept and a portion is missing. The sample carries roughly 150,000 clones, around 85% recorded once. The sample was peripheral blood. The receptor source for this set is a woman between 70 and 85 years old with acute or convalescent COVID-19. CDR3s include the opening cysteine and the closing phenylalanine or tryptophan. A D gene is named only where the DNA matches it firmly.

D gene: -; V gene: TRBV21-1; J gene: TRBJ2-3; CDR3 DNA: TGTGCCAGCAGCAAACTAGGGGGCGATACGCAGTATTTT; CDR3 protein: CASSKLGGDTQYF
D gene: -; V gene: TRBV4-2; J gene: TRBJ2-1; CDR3 DNA: TGTGCCAGCAGCCAAGGACTGACGGGGTCCTACAATGAGCAGTTCTTC; CDR3 protein: CASSQGLTGSYNEQFF
D gene: -; V gene: TRBV9; J gene: TRBJ2-7; CDR3 DNA: TGTGCCAGCAGCGTTAGCCCGTCGGACTCCTACGAGCAGTACTTC; CDR3 protein: CASSVSPSDSYEQYF
D gene: -; V gene: TRBV11-2; J gene: TRBJ1-1; CDR3 DNA: TGTGCCAGCAGCTTAGATCCAGGGAACACTGAAGCTTTCTTT; CDR3 protein: CASSLDPGNTEAFF
D gene: -; V gene: TRBV28; J gene: TRBJ1-2; CDR3 DNA: TGTGCCAGCAGTCTACTAAACTATGGCTACACCTTC; CDR3 protein: CASSLLNYGYTF
D gene: TRBD1; V gene: TRBV18; J gene: TRBJ2-3; CDR3 DNA: TGTGCCAGCTCACGGGGACAGTTAAGAAGCACAGATACGCAGTATTTT; CDR3 protein: CASSRGQLRSTDTQYF
D gene: -; V gene: TRBV6-5; J gene: TRBJ2-2; CDR3 DNA: TGTGCTGAGCGTGGGGACACCTACACCGGGGAGCTGTTTTTT; CDR3 protein: CAERGDTYTGELFF
D gene: -; V gene: TRBV5-1; J gene: TRBJ2-3; CDR3 DNA: TGCGCCAGCAGCTTGAGGCTAGCGGATACGCAGTATTTT; CDR3 protein: CASSLRLADTQYF
D gene: -; V gene: TRBV7-2; J gene: TRBJ2-5; CDR3 DNA: TGTGCCAGCAGCTTAGGGACGTGGGGGCGGGAGACCCAGTACTTC; CDR3 protein: CASSLGTWGRETQYF
D gene: -; V gene: TRBV27; J gene: TRBJ1-1; CDR3 DNA: TGTGCCAGCAACACCCAAAGAACAGGGTTTGGAACTGAAGCTTTCTTT; CDR3 protein: CASNTQRTGFGTEAFF
D gene: TRBD1; V gene: TRBV24-1; J gene: TRBJ2-2; CDR3 DNA: TGTGCCACCAGTGATAATAGGGGGCTCACCGGGGAGCTGTTTTTT; CDR3 protein: CATSDNRGLTGELFF
D gene: -; V gene: TRBV5-1; J gene: TRBJ1-4; CDR3 DNA: TGCGCCAGCAGGGTGACTGAAAATGAAAAACTGTTTTTT; CDR3 protein: CASRVTENEKLFF
D gene: -; V gene: TRBV27; J gene: TRBJ1-2; CDR3 DNA: TGTGCCAGCAGTTCCCGAGGGGGACACGGCTACACCTTC; CDR3 protein: CASSSRGGHGYTF
D gene: -; V gene: TRBV5-6; J gene: TRBJ2-7; CDR3 DNA: TGTGCCAGCAGCTTGGAGGGGGGGACCCCGCTCTACGAGCAGTACTTC; CDR3 protein: CASSLEGGTPLYEQYF
D gene: -; V gene: TRBV11-2; J gene: TRBJ1-1; CDR3 DNA: TGTGCCAGCAGCTTTGGACAGAACACTGAAGCTTTCTTT; CDR3 protein: CASSFGQNTEAFF
D gene: -; V gene: TRBV20-1; J gene: TRBJ2-3; CDR3 DNA: TGCAGTGCTAGTAAAGGGGGCACAGATACGCAGTATTTT; CDR3 protein: CSASKGGTDTQYF
D gene: TRBD2; V gene: TRBV7-3; J gene: TRBJ2-3; CDR3 DNA: TGTGCCAGCAGATTGACTAGCGGGGAAACAGATACGCAGTATTTT; CDR3 protein: CASRLTSGETDTQYF